The 5 T cell receptor beta chains reported below all come from one sample, sequenced in a study of metastatic and nonmetastatic thyroid tumors. TCRdb reanalyzed the PCR reads via MiXCR. The sample has roughly 40,000 clones, around an eighth seen once. No treatment had been given to any patient before thyroid surgery. The material sequenced was blood. The receptors originated from a male donor with papillary thyroid cancer or a benign thyroid nodule (not recorded which). Some clones in this sample may be carry-over from other donors' samples.

This clone turned up a few times. A much bigger clone sits one base away, suggesting this may be a read error. The same CDR3 can be traced to other DNA sequences in this sample. The chain recombines TRBV11-2 with TRBJ1-1, with D possibly matching TRBD1 (6 bases). CDR1 and CDR2 from the germline V gene are SGHAT and FQNNGV. The length of the CDR3 is 16 residues. The CDR3 coding sequence is TGTGCCAGCAGCCTCCGGGACAATCTTCGGAACACTGAAGCTTTCTTC. It encodes CASSLRDNLRNTEAFF.

This clone showed up many times. This chain joins TRBV24-1 and TRBJ2-2; the D is unclear. This CDR3 region has 10 residues. Trimming left V 9 bases short and J 5 bases short, with 3 bases between. Germline CDR1 KGHDR, CDR2 SFDVKD. The CDR3: CATVTGELFF. The CDR3 bases are TGTGCCACCGTTACCGGGGAGCTGTTTTTT.

This clone was counted at least ten times. The chain joins TRBV18 to TRBJ2-7, with D perhaps TRBD2 (6 bases). The CDR3 is 13 amino acids. V was trimmed by 3 bases and J by 2 bases, leaving 8 bases between them. CDR1 KGHSH and CDR2 LQKENI come from the germline V gene. The CDR3 spells CASSPGRAYEQYF. CDR3 sequence (DNA): TGTGCCAGCTCACCCGGGAGAGCCTACGAGCAGTACTTC.

This clone was picked up many times. Germline is not matched at one junction end, which may reflect a read error. This chain's CDR3 is CTSSSNGRPTNEKLFF. In nucleotides, the CDR3 is TGTACCAGCAGTTCCAACGGACGGCCAACTAATGAAAAACTGTTTTTT. The chain carries TRBV27 and TRBJ1-4, with unresolved D. In germline, CDR1 is MNHEY, CDR2 SMNVEV (reference sequence). This CDR3 is built from 16 residues.

Points on this clone: A read error is likely, as this CDR3 ends without the conserved phenylalanine or tryptophan. It is unclear where the CDR3 begins or ends on the DNA, so no DNA is shown, and the CDR3 is as TCRdb lists it. The chain uses TRBV7-6 and TRBJ1-3. A total of 8 residues make up the CDR3, ends included. The germline gives CDR1 SGHVS, CDR2 FNYEAQ. The CDR3: CASSTRLA.